The entry below describes one TCR beta chain. This sample is part of a study of blood T cell repertoires in COVID-19. Study at large: Donors in the United States, Italy and Spain gave samples during acute or convalescent COVID-19. T cells, B-cell-depleted T cells, or PBMCs provided the cDNA or gDNA that served as material.

In the authors' methods: Estimated nucleated cell counts came from reference gene primer amplification. Sequencing was performed with immunoSEQ multiplex PCR; in TCRdb, only in-frame clones are kept and a portion is missing. V and J calls and clone size are copied from that table; D and trimming were computed from the DNA. This table holds around 330,000 clones, approximately 88% found once. CDR1 and CDR2 from the germline V gene are MNHEY and SVGAGI. This CDR3 contains 15 residues. The V segment lost 7 bases and the J segment 2 bases; nucleotides outside the gene matches: 8. The chain has TRBV6-5 and TRBJ2-7; 10 nucleotides match TRBD1. Source material: peripheral blood. The receptor was derived from a woman aged 45-65 years with active or convalescent COVID-19. CDR3 sequence: CASKTDRGQPYEQYF. The CDR3, as DNA: TGTGCCAGCAAAACCGACAGGGGGCAGCCCTACGAGCAGTACTTC.